This is a list of T cell receptor beta chains from one sample in a study of T cell changes during pregnancy in multiple sclerosis. Only in-frame clones appear in the TCRdb table, and some are missing; sequencing was by immunoSEQ multiplex PCR. The data contain 40,000 or so clones, about 88% of them singletons. The sample in question was peripheral blood, obtained in the third trimester of pregnancy. The source is a female donor in good health, enrolled as a control in a pregnancy study. Both conserved end residues are trimmed from each CDR3.

v_gene,j_gene,CDR3aa
TRBV7-9,TRBJ1-1,ASSTQSEAF
TRBV27,TRBJ2-3,ASSLRGLSDTQY
TRBV27,TRBJ1-1,ASSWGTGNTEAF
TRBV29-1,TRBJ2-5,SAGLGTGPGETQY
TRBV7-8,TRBJ1-1,ASSLAALPGLKNTEAF
TRBV5-1,TRBJ2-7,ASSLELAADYEQY
TRBV7-8,TRBJ2-7,ASSLSPLSSYEQY
TRBV19,TRBJ2-1,ASSQPGGSGGTYNEQF
TRBV7-8,TRBJ1-2,ASSLAVQQANYGYT
TRBV19,TRBJ1-5,ASSIDSGGNQPQH
TRBV6-1,TRBJ1-5,ASALRGSNQPQH
TRBV27,TRBJ1-2,ASTPTGGSYGYT
TRBV5-1,TRBJ2-2,ASSHGVGELF
TRBV7-8,TRBJ1-5,ASSLRDRGPSQPQH
TRBV9,TRBJ1-5,ASSGTGDVNQPQH
TRBV6-6,TRBJ2-3,ASRPAGGLTDTQY
TRBV4-2,TRBJ2-3,ASSHPGQGQDTQY
TRBV28,TRBJ2-5,ASSSGGLGVQETQY
TRBV9,TRBJ1-6,ASRTGGNSPLH
TRBV15,TRBJ1-1,ATRNRVNTEAF
TRBV19,TRBJ2-3,ASRVQASSTDTQY
TRBV5-8,TRBJ1-5,ASSLAPGHSSNQPQH
TRBV5-1,TRBJ1-6,ASSLGGHRSSYNSPLH
TRBV6-1,TRBJ2-1,ASSELGTSGTEQF
TRBV2,TRBJ2-1,ASSETASRF
TRBV6-1,TRBJ1-1,ASSASHRVYHTEAF
TRBV7-2,TRBJ2-7,ASSLLSRLALGYEQY
TRBV7-9,TRBJ1-1,ASSYTAGGNIIAEAF
TRBV27,TRBJ2-1,ASSFKREGPKNEQF
TRBV7-3,TRBJ2-2,ASSWTATGELF
TRBV4-1,TRBJ1-1,ASRLPGGNTEAF
TRBV14,TRBJ1-1,ASSQGALGEAF
TRBV5-6,TRBJ1-2,ASILQGVSYGYT
TRBV27,TRBJ2-7,ASSRGGKGSLSEQY
TRBV5-6,TRBJ2-3,ASSFDRRSTDTQY
TRBV9,TRBJ2-2,ASSVGTGTPAGELF
TRBV27,TRBJ2-7,ASSSTGTGTYEQY
TRBV6-1,TRBJ2-1,ASSEIGVGVISYNEQF
TRBV9,TRBJ1-3,ASSVVGGSGNTIY
TRBV6-5,TRBJ1-1,ASTLGLNTEAF
TRBV18,TRBJ2-7,ASSPPARVYEQY
TRBV7-8,TRBJ2-1,ASSSARMANNEQF
TRBV4-3,TRBJ2-7,ASSQDRRARPHEQY
TRBV5-1,TRBJ2-1,ASSPRFAGGSYNEQF
TRBV7-2,TRBJ2-7,ASSLDSSGRAREQY
TRBV2,TRBJ2-5,ASNVLRETQY
TRBV5-1,TRBJ2-2,ASSRIGGIDGELF
TRBV7-8,TRBJ1-1,ASSLNPGTGATEAF
TRBV15,TRBJ2-7,ATSREGYEQY
TRBV5-1,TRBJ2-7,ASSPMDSTSYEQY
TRBV27,TRBJ2-3,ASRRIDLAGGWVDTQY
TRBV11-1,TRBJ2-7,ASSLETRGAYEQY
TRBV13,TRBJ2-1,ASSLEGTGAGEQF
TRBV6-5,TRBJ2-5,ASSYGTAYQETQY
TRBV6-7,TRBJ2-7,ASSFLGHHEQY